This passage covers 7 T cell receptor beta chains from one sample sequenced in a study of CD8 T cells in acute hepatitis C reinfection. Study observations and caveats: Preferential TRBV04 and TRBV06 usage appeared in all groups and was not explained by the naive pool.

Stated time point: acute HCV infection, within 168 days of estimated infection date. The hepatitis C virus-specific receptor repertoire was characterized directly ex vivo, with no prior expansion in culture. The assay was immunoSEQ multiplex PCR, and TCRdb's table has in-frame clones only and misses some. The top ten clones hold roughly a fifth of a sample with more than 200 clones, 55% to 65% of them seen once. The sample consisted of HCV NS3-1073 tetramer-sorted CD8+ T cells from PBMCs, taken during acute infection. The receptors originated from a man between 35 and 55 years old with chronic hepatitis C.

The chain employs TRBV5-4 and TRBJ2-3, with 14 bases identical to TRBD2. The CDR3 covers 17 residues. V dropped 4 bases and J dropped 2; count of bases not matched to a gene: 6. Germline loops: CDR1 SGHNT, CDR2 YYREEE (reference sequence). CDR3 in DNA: TGTGCCAGCAGCCCCAGGACTAGCGGGGGGTTCACAGATACGCAGTATTTT. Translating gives CASSPRTSGGFTDTQYF.

The CDR3 DNA sequence: TGTGCCAGCAGTGATGAGGGGGGTTACTACACCTTC. Encoded protein: CASSDEGGYYTF. This rearrangement joins TRBV25-1 to TRBJ1-2; possible D gene TRBD1, 6 bases. The germline V and J ends were trimmed by 3 bases and 10 bases, with 12 bases remaining between them. The CDR3 runs 12 residues. Germline V gene sequence: CDR1 MGHDK, CDR2 SYGVNS.

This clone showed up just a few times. CDR3 nucleotides: TGTGCCAGCAGCTTAATACCTGCGGGGGGGCAACGGGATGAGCAGTTCTTC. Translation gives CASSLIPAGGQRDEQFF. The chain joins TRBV7-3 to TRBJ2-1; 9 bases line up with TRBD2. Per germline, CDR1 SGHTA and CDR2 FQGTGA. Germline trimming cut 1 base from V and 8 bases from J; bases unmatched to any gene: 12. The CDR3 has 17 amino acids.

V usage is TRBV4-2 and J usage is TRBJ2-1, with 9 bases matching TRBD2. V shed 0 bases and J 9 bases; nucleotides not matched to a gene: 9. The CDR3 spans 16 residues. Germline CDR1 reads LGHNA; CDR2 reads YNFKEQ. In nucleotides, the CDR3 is TGTGCCAGCAGCCAAGAGGTAGCGGGGGAATGGGGTGAGCAGTTCTTC. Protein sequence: CASSQEVAGEWGEQFF.

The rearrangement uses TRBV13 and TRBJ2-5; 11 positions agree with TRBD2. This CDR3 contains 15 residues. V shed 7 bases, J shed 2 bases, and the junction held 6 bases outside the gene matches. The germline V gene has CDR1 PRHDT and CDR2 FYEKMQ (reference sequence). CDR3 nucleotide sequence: TGTGCCAGCAATAGACTAGCGGGACTACAAGAGACCCAGTACTTC. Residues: CASNRLAGLQETQYF.

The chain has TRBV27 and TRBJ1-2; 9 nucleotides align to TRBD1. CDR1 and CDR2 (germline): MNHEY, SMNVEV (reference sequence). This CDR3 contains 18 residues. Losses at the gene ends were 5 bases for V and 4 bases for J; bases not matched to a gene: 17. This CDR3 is CASSPGVRDRDGGYGYTF. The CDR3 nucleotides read TGTGCCAGCAGTCCCGGAGTCCGGGACAGGGACGGTGGCTATGGCTACACCTTC.

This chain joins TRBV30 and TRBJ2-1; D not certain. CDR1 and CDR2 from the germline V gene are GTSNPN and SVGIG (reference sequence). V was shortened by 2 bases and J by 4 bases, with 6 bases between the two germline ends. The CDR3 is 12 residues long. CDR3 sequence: CAWSWGYNEQFF. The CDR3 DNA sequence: TGTGCCTGGAGTTGGGGTTACAATGAGCAGTTCTTC.